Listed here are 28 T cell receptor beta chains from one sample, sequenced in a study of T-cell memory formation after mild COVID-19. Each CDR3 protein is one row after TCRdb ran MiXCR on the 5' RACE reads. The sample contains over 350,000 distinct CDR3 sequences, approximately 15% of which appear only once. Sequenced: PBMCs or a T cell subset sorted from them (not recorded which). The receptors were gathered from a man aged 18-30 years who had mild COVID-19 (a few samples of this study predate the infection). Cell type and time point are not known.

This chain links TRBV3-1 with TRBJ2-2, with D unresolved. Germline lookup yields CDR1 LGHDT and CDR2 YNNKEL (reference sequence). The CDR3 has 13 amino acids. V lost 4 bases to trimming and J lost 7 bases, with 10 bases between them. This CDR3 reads CASSRGGDGELFF. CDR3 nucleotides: TGTGCCAGCAGCCGCGGTGGGGACGGGGAGCTGTTTTTT.

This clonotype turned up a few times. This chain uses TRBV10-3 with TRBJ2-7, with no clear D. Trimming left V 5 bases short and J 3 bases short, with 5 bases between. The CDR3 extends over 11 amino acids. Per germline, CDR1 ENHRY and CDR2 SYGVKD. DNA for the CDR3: TGTGCCATCAGTCCCGACTACGAGCAGTACTTC. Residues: CAISPDYEQYF.

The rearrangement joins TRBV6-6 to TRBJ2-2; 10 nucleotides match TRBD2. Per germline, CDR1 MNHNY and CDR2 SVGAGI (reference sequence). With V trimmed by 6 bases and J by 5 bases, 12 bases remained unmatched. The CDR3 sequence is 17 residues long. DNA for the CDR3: TGTGCCAGCAGCCTTTATCTAGCGGGGGCGGGGACCGGGGAGCTGTTTTTT. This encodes CASSLYLAGAGTGELFF.

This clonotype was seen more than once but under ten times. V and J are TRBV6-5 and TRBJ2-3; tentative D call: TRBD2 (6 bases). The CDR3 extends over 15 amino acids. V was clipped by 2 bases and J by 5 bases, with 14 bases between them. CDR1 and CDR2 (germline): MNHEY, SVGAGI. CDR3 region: CASSYGRDWKDTQYF. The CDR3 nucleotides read TGTGCCAGCAGTTACGGTAGGGACTGGAAAGATACGCAGTATTTT.

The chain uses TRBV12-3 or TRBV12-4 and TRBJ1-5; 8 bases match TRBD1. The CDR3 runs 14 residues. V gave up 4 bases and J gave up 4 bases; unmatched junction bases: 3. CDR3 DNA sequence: TGTGCCAGCAGTTGGACAGGGACTAATCAGCCCCAGCATTTT. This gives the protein CASSWTGTNQPQHF.

CDR3 sequence reads: CSARDGGGTGTEAFF. The CDR3 DNA sequence: TGCAGTGCTAGAGATGGGGGCGGGACGGGCACTGAAGCTTTCTTT. The rearrangement links TRBV20-1 to TRBJ1-1, with TRBD1 as a possible D gene (6 bases). The CDR3 has 15 amino acids. Per the germline V gene, CDR1 is DFQATT and CDR2 is SNEGSKA (reference sequence). Trimming took off 0 bases at V and 4 bases at J, with 15 bases between the two ends.

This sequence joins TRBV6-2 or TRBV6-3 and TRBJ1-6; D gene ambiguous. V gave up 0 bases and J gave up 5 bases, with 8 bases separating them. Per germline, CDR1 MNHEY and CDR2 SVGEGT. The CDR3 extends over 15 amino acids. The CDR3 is CASSYSKSNNSPLHF. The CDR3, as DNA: TGTGCCAGCAGTTACTCGAAGTCTAATAATTCACCCCTCCACTTT.

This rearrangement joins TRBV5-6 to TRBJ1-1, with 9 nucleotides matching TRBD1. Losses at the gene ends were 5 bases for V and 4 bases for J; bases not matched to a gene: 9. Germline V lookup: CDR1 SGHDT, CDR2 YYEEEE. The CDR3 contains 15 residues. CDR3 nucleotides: TGTGCCAGCAGAAACGGGAGGGGACAGGGCACTGAAGCTTTCTTT. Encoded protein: CASRNGRGQGTEAFF.

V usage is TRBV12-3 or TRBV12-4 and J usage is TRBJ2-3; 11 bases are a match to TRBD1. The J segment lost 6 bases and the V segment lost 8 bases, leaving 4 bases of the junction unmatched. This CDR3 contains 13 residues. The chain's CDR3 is CASQGQGVDTQYF. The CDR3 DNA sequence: TGTGCCAGCCAGGGACAGGGGGTCGATACGCAGTATTTT.

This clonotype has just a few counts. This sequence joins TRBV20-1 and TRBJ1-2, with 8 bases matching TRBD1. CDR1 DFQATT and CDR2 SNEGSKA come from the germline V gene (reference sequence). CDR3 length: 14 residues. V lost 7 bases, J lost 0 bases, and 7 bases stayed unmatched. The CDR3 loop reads CSVAGQGTNYGYTF. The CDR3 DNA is TGCAGTGTAGCCGGACAGGGCACTAACTATGGCTACACCTTC.

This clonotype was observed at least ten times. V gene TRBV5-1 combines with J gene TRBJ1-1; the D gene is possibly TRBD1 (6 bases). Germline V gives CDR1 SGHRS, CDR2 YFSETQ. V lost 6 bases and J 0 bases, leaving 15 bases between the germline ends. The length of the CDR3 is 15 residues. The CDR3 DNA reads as TGCGCCAGCACTGATCGGCAGGGGATGAACACTGAAGCTTTCTTT. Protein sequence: CASTDRQGMNTEAFF.

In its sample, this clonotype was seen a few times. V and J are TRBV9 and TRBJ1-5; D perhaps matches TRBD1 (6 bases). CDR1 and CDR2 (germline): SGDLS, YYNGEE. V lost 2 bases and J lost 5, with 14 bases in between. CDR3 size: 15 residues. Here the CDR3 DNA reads TGTGCCAGCAGCGTTGGAGGGGCAGGGGATCAGCCCCAGCATTTT. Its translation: CASSVGGAGDQPQHF.

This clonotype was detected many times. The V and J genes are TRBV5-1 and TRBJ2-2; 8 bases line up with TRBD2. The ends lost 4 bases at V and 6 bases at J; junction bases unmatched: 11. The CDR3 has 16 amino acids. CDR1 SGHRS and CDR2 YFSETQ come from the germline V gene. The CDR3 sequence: CASSPAGAGVAGELFF. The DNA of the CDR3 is TGCGCCAGCAGCCCAGCGGGGGCCGGCGTAGCCGGGGAGCTGTTTTTT.

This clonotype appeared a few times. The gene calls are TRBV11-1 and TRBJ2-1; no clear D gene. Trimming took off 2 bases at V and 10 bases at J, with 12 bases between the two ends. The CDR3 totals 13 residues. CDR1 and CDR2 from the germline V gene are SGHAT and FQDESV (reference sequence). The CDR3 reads CASSLRSPGEQFF. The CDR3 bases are TGTGCCAGCAGCTTAAGATCCCCCGGGGAGCAGTTCTTC.

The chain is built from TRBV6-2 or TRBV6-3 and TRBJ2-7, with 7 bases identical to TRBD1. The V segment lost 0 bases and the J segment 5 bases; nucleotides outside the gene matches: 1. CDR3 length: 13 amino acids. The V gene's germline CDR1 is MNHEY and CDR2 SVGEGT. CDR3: CASSYSTGNEQYV. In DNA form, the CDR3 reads TGTGCCAGCAGTTACTCGACAGGGAACGAGCAGTACGTC.

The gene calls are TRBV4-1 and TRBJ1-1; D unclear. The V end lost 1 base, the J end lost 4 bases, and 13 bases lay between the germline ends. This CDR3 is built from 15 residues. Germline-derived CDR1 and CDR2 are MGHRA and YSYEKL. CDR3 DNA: TGCGCCAGCAGCCAAGGCGCCGGAACGAGCACTGAAGCTTTCTTT. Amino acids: CASSQGAGTSTEAFF.

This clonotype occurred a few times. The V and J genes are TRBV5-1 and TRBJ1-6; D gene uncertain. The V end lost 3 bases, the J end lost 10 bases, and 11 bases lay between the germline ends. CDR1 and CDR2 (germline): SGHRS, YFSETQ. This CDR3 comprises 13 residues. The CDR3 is CASSSLTGSPLHF. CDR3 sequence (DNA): TGCGCCAGCAGCTCCCTAACGGGCTCACCCCTCCACTTT.

This CDR3 reads CATSDVRAGTDTQYF. CDR3 nucleotides: TGTGCCACCTCGGACGTGCGGGCCGGCACAGATACGCAGTATTTT. V and J are TRBV2 and TRBJ2-3, with a possible D match to TRBD2 (5 bases). V gave up 10 bases and J gave up 1 base, with 18 bases separating them. Germline V gives CDR1 SNHLY, CDR2 FYNNEI. This CDR3 contains 15 residues.

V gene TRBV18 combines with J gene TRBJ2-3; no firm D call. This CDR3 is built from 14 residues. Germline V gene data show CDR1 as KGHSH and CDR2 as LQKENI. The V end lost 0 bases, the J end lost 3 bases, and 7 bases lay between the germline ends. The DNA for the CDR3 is TGTGCCAGCTCACCACCAGTAGTGACAGATACGCAGTATTTT. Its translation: CASSPPVVTDTQYF.

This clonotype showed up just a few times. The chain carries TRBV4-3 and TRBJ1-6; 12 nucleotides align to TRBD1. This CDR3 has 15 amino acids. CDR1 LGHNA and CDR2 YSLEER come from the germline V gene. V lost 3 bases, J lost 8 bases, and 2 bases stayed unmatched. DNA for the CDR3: TGCGCCAGCAGCCAGGGGACAGGGGGCGATTCACCCCTCCACTTT. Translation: CASSQGTGGDSPLHF.

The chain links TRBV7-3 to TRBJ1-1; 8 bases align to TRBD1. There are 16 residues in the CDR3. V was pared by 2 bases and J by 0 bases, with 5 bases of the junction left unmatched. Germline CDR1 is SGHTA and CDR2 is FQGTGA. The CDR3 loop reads CASSLRAGGLNTEAFF. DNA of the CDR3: TGTGCCAGCAGCTTACGGGCAGGGGGCTTGAACACTGAAGCTTTCTTT.

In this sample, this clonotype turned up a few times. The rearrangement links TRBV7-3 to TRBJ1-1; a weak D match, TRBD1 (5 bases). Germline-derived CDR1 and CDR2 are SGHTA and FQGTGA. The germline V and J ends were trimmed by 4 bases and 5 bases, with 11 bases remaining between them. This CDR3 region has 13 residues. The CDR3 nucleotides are TGTGCCAGCAGCTCTGGGGCATCGACTGAAGCTTTCTTT. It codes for CASSSGASTEAFF.

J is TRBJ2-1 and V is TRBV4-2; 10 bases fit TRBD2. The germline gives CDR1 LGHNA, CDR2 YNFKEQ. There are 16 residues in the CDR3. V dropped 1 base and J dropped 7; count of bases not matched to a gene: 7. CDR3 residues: CASSQGLSGGDNEQFF. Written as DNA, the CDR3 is TGTGCCAGCAGCCAAGGGCTAAGCGGGGGGGATAATGAGCAGTTCTTC.

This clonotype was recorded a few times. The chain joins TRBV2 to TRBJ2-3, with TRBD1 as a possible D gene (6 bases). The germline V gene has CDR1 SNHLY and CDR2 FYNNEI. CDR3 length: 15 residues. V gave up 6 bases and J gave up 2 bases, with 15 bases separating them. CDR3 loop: CASSVYGGHTDTQYF. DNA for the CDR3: TGTGCCAGCAGCGTTTATGGGGGCCACACAGATACGCAGTATTTT.

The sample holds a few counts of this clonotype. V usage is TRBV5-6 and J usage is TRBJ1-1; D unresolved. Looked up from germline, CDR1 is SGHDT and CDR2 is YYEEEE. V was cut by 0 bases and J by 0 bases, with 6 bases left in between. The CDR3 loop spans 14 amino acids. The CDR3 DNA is TGTGCCAGCAGCTTGGAACCGGTGAACACTGAAGCTTTCTTT. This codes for CASSLEPVNTEAFF.

CDR3 loop: CASSLAARAQMAGNTIYF. CDR3 DNA sequence: TGCGCCAGCAGCTTGGCCGCGAGGGCGCAGATGGCTGGAAACACCATATATTTT. The V call is TRBV5-1, the J call TRBJ1-3, with unresolved D. Germline V gene data show CDR1 as SGHRS and CDR2 as YFSETQ. There are 18 residues in the CDR3. V lost 0 bases and J lost 2, with 18 bases in between.

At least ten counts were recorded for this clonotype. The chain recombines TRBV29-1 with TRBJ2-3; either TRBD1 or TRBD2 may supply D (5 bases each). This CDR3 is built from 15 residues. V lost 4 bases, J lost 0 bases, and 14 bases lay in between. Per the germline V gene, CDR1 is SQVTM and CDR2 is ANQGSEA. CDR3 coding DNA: TGCAGCGTTGTTCGAGGGACCCCTAGCACAGATACGCAGTATTTT. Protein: CSVVRGTPSTDTQYF.

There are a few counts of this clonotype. Written as DNA, the CDR3 is TGTGCCAGCAGCCCCGAGACAGGGGGTGGTGGCTACACCTTC. Translation: CASSPETGGGGYTF. V gene TRBV7-2 combines with J gene TRBJ1-2; the match to TRBD1 covers 9 bases. With 5 bases clipped from V and 7 bases from J, the junction kept 8 bases outside the gene matches. CDR1 is SGHTA and CDR2 is FQGNSA in the germline V gene. The CDR3 is 14 amino acids.